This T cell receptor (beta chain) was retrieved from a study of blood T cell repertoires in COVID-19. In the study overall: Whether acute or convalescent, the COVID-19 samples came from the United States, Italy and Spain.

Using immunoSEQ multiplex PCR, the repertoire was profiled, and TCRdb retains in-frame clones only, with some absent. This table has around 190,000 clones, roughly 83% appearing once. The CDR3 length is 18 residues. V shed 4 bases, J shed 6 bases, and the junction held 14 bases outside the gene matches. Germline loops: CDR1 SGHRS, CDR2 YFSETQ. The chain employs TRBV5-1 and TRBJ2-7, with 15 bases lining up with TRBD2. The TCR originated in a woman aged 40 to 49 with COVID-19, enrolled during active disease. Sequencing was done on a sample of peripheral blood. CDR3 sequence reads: CASSVPGTSGRPAGEQYF. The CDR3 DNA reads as TGCGCCAGCAGCGTTCCTGGGACTAGCGGGAGGCCCGCGGGCGAGCAGTACTTC.